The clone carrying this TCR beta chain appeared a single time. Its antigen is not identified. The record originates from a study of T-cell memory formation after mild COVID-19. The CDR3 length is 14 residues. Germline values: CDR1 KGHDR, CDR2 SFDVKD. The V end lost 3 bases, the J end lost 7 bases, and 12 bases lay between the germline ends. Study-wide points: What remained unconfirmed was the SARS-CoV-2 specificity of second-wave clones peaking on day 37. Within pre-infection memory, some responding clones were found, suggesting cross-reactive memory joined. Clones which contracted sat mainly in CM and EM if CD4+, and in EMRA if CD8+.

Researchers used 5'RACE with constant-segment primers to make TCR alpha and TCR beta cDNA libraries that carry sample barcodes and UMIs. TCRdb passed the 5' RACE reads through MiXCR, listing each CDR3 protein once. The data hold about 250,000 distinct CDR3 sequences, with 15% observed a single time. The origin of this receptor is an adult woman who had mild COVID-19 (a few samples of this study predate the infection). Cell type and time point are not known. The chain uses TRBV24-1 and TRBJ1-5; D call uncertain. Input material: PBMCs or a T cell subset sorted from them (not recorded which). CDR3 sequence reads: CATSDGLFGQPQHF. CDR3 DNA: TGTGCCACCAGTGATGGGCTTTTTGGGCAGCCCCAGCATTTT.